What follows are 5 T cell receptor beta chains derived from one specimen sequenced in a study of early T cells in non-severe SARS-CoV-2 infection. TCRdb fed the 5' RACE reads into MiXCR, producing one record per CDR3 protein. The table has roughly 83,000 distinct CDR3 sequences, more than 9% seen once. Source: whole blood, taken at baseline. The receptors derive from an adult who was a healthcare worker with PCR-confirmed SARS-CoV-2 infection or an uninfected control (not recorded which).

The rearrangement joins TRBV28 to TRBJ2-2; 10 nucleotides agree with TRBD1. The CDR3 covers 15 residues. With 6 bases clipped from V and 6 bases from J, the junction kept 7 bases outside the gene matches. The germline V gene has CDR1 MDHEN and CDR2 SYDVKM. In DNA form, the CDR3 reads TGTGCCAGCAGCCCCGGGACAGGGGAAGCCGGGGAGCTGTTTTTT. It translates to CASSPGTGEAGELFF.

There are a few counts of this clonotype. The chain carries TRBV2 and TRBJ2-5; 11 bases align to TRBD2. Germline lookup yields CDR1 SNHLY and CDR2 FYNNEI. The V and J ends lost 5 bases and 2 bases, in that order; junction bases with no gene match: 7. This CDR3 is built from 16 residues. The DNA for the CDR3 is TGTGCCAGCAGTCCAGGGACTAGCGGTCGACAAGAGACCCAGTACTTC. It encodes CASSPGTSGRQETQYF.

The V and J genes are TRBV20-1 and TRBJ1-5, with 8 bases identical to TRBD1. This CDR3 spans 15 amino acids. V gave up 2 bases and J gave up 5 bases; unmatched junction bases: 8. Germline CDR1 DFQATT, CDR2 SNEGSKA (reference sequence). CDR3 DNA: TGCAGTGCTAGACCGGTGGGACAGGACTATCAGCCCCAGCATTTT. It is translated as CSARPVGQDYQPQHF.

This clonotype was seen a handful of times. The chain links TRBV6-6 to TRBJ2-3, with a tentative D call TRBD1 (6 bases). The germline V gene encodes CDR1 MNHNY and CDR2 SVGAGI (reference sequence). Trimming cost V 6 bases and J 2 bases, with 12 bases left between them. The CDR3 has 14 residues. The CDR3 bases are TGTGCCAGCAGCAGAGACAGGTACACAGATACGCAGTATTTT. Residues: CASSRDRYTDTQYF.

This clonotype showed up many times. CDR3 bases: TGTGCCAGCAGTGACAGGCGCAATCAGCCCCAGCATTTT. As protein: CASSDRRNQPQHF. V usage is TRBV12-3 or TRBV12-4 and J usage is TRBJ1-5; TRBD1 might be the D (6 bases). There are 13 residues in the CDR3. Between the trimmed V and J ends, which lost 5 bases and 2 bases, there was a span of 7 bases.